One and the same sample provided the 24 T cell receptor beta chains below, sequenced in a study of beta chain features in type 1 diabetes. Every bit of the isolated RNA underwent reverse transcription, so sequencing read expressed TCRB transcripts. The data were produced by immunoSEQ multiplex PCR, yet TCRdb's version contains in-frame clones alone and is incomplete. The sample has about 140,000 clones, roughly 9.7% seen once. Material: central memory CD4+ T cells from blood. These receptors were collected from a woman aged 35 to 49 in good health.

This clone has a handful of counts. V usage is TRBV27 and J usage is TRBJ1-2; 7 positions match TRBD1. Germline V gene lookup returns CDR1 MNHEY and CDR2 SMNVEV (reference sequence). V lost 5 bases and J lost 8; bases outside the gene matches: 8. The CDR3 length is 13 residues. For the CDR3, the DNA is TGTGCCAGCAGTCATACAGGGGCTCAAGGCTACACCTTC. The encoded protein is CASSHTGAQGYTF.

The V gene is TRBV5-4, the J gene TRBJ2-2; 14 bases align to TRBD2. V dropped 3 bases and J dropped 4; count of bases not matched to a gene: 2. This CDR3 is 16 amino acids long. Germline V gene data show CDR1 as SGHNT and CDR2 as YYREEE (reference sequence). Here the CDR3 DNA reads TGTGCCAGCAGCTCGGGACTAGCGGGGGTCACCGGGGAGCTGTTTTTT. Translation gives CASSSGLAGVTGELFF.

This clone was seen only a few times. The chain employs TRBV6-1 and TRBJ1-4; a weak D match, TRBD1 (6 bases). The germline CDR1 and CDR2 sequences are MNHNS and SASEGT. V lost 7 bases to trimming and J lost 8 bases, with 14 bases between them. The CDR3 is 13 residues long. The CDR3 DNA is TGTGCCAGCACATGGACGAGGGGGGAAAAACTGTTTTTT. Amino acid sequence: CASTWTRGEKLFF.

This clone was detected only a few times. This chain uses TRBV2 with TRBJ2-1; a weak D match, TRBD2 (5 bases). This CDR3 comprises 13 residues. Germline assignment: CDR1 SNHLY and CDR2 FYNNEI. V was trimmed by 3 bases and J by 9 bases, leaving 12 bases between them. CDR3 protein: CASSDSSGFEQFF. The CDR3 DNA follows: TGTGCCAGCAGTGATTCATCGGGGTTTGAGCAGTTCTTC.

CDR3 sequence: CASSSLGLAFNEQFF. The CDR3 nucleotides read TGTGCCAGCAGTTCCCTGGGACTAGCGTTCAATGAGCAGTTCTTC. The J gene is TRBJ2-1, the V gene TRBV6-1; TRBD2 agrees at 10 bases. Germline V lookup: CDR1 MNHNS, CDR2 SASEGT. V was pared by 5 bases and J by 6 bases, with 7 bases of the junction left unmatched. CDR3 length: 15 amino acids.

CDR3 sequence (DNA): TGTGCCAGCAGTTACTCGACGGGTAGCCACACAGATACGCAGTATTTT. It is translated as CASSYSTGSHTDTQYF. The gene calls are TRBV6-5 and TRBJ2-3; D unresolved. The V end lost 0 bases, the J end lost 2 bases, and 12 bases lay between the germline ends. This CDR3 spans 16 amino acids. Germline CDR1 reads MNHEY; CDR2 reads SVGAGI.

This sequence joins TRBV29-1 and TRBJ1-4; tentative D call: TRBD1 (6 bases). Trimming took off 6 bases at V and 8 bases at J, with 16 bases between the two ends. The CDR3 extends over 13 amino acids. Germline V gene lookup returns CDR1 SQVTM and CDR2 ANQGSEA. The CDR3 sequence: CSVSGHIGEKLFF. CDR3 DNA sequence: TGCAGCGTGTCGGGACATATCGGCGAAAAACTGTTTTTT.

The gene calls are TRBV7-2 and TRBJ2-7, with D perhaps matching TRBD1 (6 bases). CDR3 size: 13 residues. Germline CDR1 and CDR2: SGHTA and FQGNSA. With 5 bases removed from V and 3 bases from J, the gap between germline ends came to 11 bases. The CDR3 DNA reads as TGTGCCAGCAGCAAGGGGGTTAACTACGAGCAGTACTTC. Translation gives CASSKGVNYEQYF.

This clone has only a few counts. The V and J genes are TRBV11-1 and TRBJ2-7; 8 bases map to TRBD2. Germline CDR1 and CDR2: SGHAT and FQDESV (reference sequence). With 5 bases clipped from V and 3 bases from J, the junction kept 9 bases outside the gene matches. The CDR3 has 15 amino acids. The DNA for the CDR3 is TGTGCCAGCAGCCCCCCGGGGGGGGCCCACTACGAGCAGTACTTC. Its translation: CASSPPGGAHYEQYF.

This clone came up a few times. V is TRBV19 and J is TRBJ1-1; no firm D call. Germline lookup yields CDR1 LNHDA and CDR2 SQIVND (reference sequence). The germline V and J ends were trimmed by 6 bases and 1 base, with 9 bases remaining between them. CDR3 size: 13 residues. CDR3 loop: CASSLVPNTEAFF. The CDR3 bases are TGTGCCAGTAGCCTCGTCCCGAACACTGAAGCTTTCTTT.

V is TRBV7-2 and J is TRBJ2-1, with D perhaps TRBD2 (7 bases). Looked up from germline, CDR1 is SGHTA and CDR2 is FQGNSA. This CDR3 contains 15 residues. Trimming removed 5 bases at V and 15 bases at J, with 26 bases between. The CDR3 coding sequence is TGTGCCAGCAGCGCTTCCGGGACAACTCGCCCGGGGGGGTTCTTC. This translates into CASSASGTTRPGGFF.

The chain employs TRBV29-1 and TRBJ2-7; 9 nucleotides align to TRBD1. The CDR3 extends over 13 amino acids. Trimming took 3 bases from V and 5 from J; bases not matched to a gene: 5. Germline V CDR1 and CDR2: SQVTM, ANQGSEA. The chain's CDR3 is CSVETDRGNEQYF. For the CDR3, the DNA is TGCAGCGTTGAGACGGACAGGGGCAACGAGCAGTACTTC.

The sample holds a few counts of this clone. The chain has TRBV28 and TRBJ1-2; 7 bases fit TRBD1. Trimming removed 6 bases from V and 3 bases from J; junction bases left unmatched: 7. This CDR3 has 14 amino acids. CDR1 is MDHEN, CDR2 SYDVKM, per germline. CDR3 nucleotide sequence: TGTGCCAGCAGCGGGACAGCCGTCCACTATGGCTACACCTTC. Its translation: CASSGTAVHYGYTF.

The CDR3 coding sequence is TGCGCCAGCAGCCAAGGGCCACAGGGGGGCTCCTACAATGAGCAGTTCTTC. This codes for CASSQGPQGGSYNEQFF. The chain employs TRBV4-3 and TRBJ2-1, with 8 positions matching TRBD1. V lost 1 base to trimming and J lost 0 bases; unmatched junction nucleotides: 5. The CDR3 has 17 residues. The V gene's germline CDR1 is LGHNA and CDR2 YSLEER.

The chain has TRBV15 and TRBJ2-5; 9 bases map to TRBD2. J gave up 1 base and V 3 bases, and 12 bases lay outside the gene matches. Germline CDR1 reads LNHNV; CDR2 reads YYDKDF (reference sequence). The CDR3 extends over 18 amino acids. CDR3 in DNA: TGTGCCACCAGCAGGGGCGGCGACAGCGGGGGGACCCAAGAGACCCAGTACTTC. Encoded protein: CATSRGGDSGGTQETQYF.

This clone was picked up a small number of times. This chain joins TRBV6-6 and TRBJ2-7; TRBD2 matches 7 bases. CDR3 length equals 14 residues. V trimming: 2 bases; J trimming: 6 bases; junction bases outside the gene matches: 7. From germline, CDR1 is MNHNY and CDR2 SVGAGI (reference sequence). CDR3 amino acids: CASSYGLEGSEQYF. The DNA of the CDR3 is TGTGCCAGCAGTTACGGACTAGAAGGTTCCGAGCAGTACTTC.

This clone appeared a few times. A read error is the likely source, as a far larger clone sits one nucleotide away. Other DNA sequences in the same sample also yield this CDR3. The chain is built from TRBV4-1 and TRBJ1-2, with D perhaps matching TRBD1 (5 bases). Trimming took off 4 bases at V and 2 bases at J, with 14 bases between the two ends. This CDR3 comprises 15 residues. The germline gives CDR1 MGHRA, CDR2 YSYEKL. The CDR3 coding sequence is TGCGCCAGCAGCCCTCTCACAGGCGTCAACTATGGCTACACCTTC. Protein sequence: CASSPLTGVNYGYTF.

The chain employs TRBV27 and TRBJ1-2, with a possible D match to TRBD1 (6 bases). Trimming took 5 bases from V and 1 from J, leaving 8 bases between them. There are 13 residues in the CDR3. Germline V gene lookup returns CDR1 MNHEY and CDR2 SMNVEV (reference sequence). CDR3 sequence reads: CASSLQGNYGYTF. For the CDR3, the DNA is TGTGCCAGCAGTCTACAGGGTAACTATGGCTACACCTTC.

The V and J genes are TRBV4-1 and TRBJ1-2, with a possible D match to TRBD1 (6 bases). Germline V gives CDR1 MGHRA, CDR2 YSYEKL. The CDR3 is 16 residues long. V was shortened by 1 base and J by 4 bases, with 16 bases between the two germline ends. In nucleotides, the CDR3 is TGCGCCAGCAGCCAAGGGGGGCGGTCTTTTGGCTATGGCTACACCTTC. Translation: CASSQGGRSFGYGYTF.

This clone was observed a handful of times. The V call is TRBV11-1, the J call TRBJ2-1; 7 bases align to TRBD1. Germline V gene sequence: CDR1 SGHAT, CDR2 FQDESV (reference sequence). Losses at the gene ends were 4 bases for V and 2 bases for J; bases not matched to a gene: 8. This CDR3 is 16 amino acids long. CDR3 loop: CASSSYRDRAYNEQFF. The CDR3, as DNA: TGTGCCAGCAGCTCGTACCGGGACAGAGCCTACAATGAGCAGTTCTTC.

This clone was seen repeatedly, ten times or more. The chain couples TRBV10-3 to TRBJ2-2; no definite D call. There are 16 residues in the CDR3. Germline V gene data show CDR1 as ENHRY and CDR2 as SYGVKD. V was trimmed by 3 bases and J by 0 bases, leaving 11 bases between them. CDR3 sequence: CAISDLRFTNTGELFF. The CDR3, as DNA: TGTGCCATCAGTGACCTAAGATTCACGAACACCGGGGAGCTGTTTTTT.

The chain uses TRBV7-2 and TRBJ1-2; 8 bases align to TRBD1. Germline-derived CDR1 and CDR2 are SGHTA and FQGNSA. The J segment lost 5 bases and the V segment lost 5 bases, leaving 7 bases of the junction unmatched. The CDR3 is 14 amino acids. CDR3 DNA sequence: TGTGCCAGCAGCAAAGCGACAGGGGAATATGGCTACACCTTC. Protein product: CASSKATGEYGYTF.

About this clone itself: A read error may account for a junction end that differs from germline. This chain links TRBV7-7 with TRBJ2-5; TRBD2 matches at 9 bases. Germline loops: CDR1 SSHAT, CDR2 FNYEAQ (reference sequence). This CDR3 spans 15 amino acids. As DNA, the CDR3 is TGTGCTAGCAGCTTATTCCTAGCGGGGCAAGAGACCCAGTACTTC. It yields the protein CASSLFLAGQETQYF.

This clone was picked up a small number of times. V usage is TRBV6-1 and J usage is TRBJ2-5; TRBD1 is a possible D gene (6 bases). CDR1 is MNHNS, CDR2 SASEGT, per germline. Trimming stripped 3 bases from V and 7 bases from J, with 18 bases between. CDR3 length: 15 amino acids. This CDR3 reads CASSENRVFFVTQYF. The CDR3 region has the DNA TGTGCCAGCAGTGAGAACAGGGTTTTCTTCGTGACCCAGTACTTC.